This T cell receptor (beta chain) was identified during a study of post-analysis software for immune sequencing data. Looking at the study overall: Disease trajectories encompassed relapsing-remitting, secondary progressive and progressive-relapsing multiple sclerosis. Study-level results: Strong co-clustering by F measure linked samples that shared a preparation batch. Five or six TRBV segments were more frequent in patients than controls; TRBV5-6, TRBV5-1 and TRBV20-1 belonged to this group. Significantly decreased normalized Chao1 diversity was recorded for multiple sclerosis patients relative to controls.

Germline CDR1 MNHEY, CDR2 SVGEGT. After removal of 7 bases from V and 3 bases from J, the junction contained 4 bases not matched to a gene. The CDR3 is 13 amino acids. With regard to this clonotype: The antigen is not known.

Built from TCR beta cDNA, the libraries had unique molecular identifiers in them. Yield was roughly 0.5 million cDNA molecules from 1 to 10 million T cells. MiXCR, applied by TCRdb to the PCR reads, yields one record per CDR3 protein. The table lists some 260,000 distinct CDR3 sequences, 35% to 40% of them singletons. The origin of this receptor is a girl under 18 with multiple sclerosis. Specimen: blood. The rearrangement links TRBV6-2 or TRBV6-3 to TRBJ1-1; TRBD1 matches at 8 bases. CDR3 DNA sequence: TGTGCCAGCATCGAGGACAGGGACACTGAAGCTTTCTTT. It yields the protein CASIEDRDTEAFF.